This T cell receptor (beta chain) was found in a study of cytomegalovirus exposure and HLA in healthy donors. Donors likely had unrecorded immune exposures despite being nominally healthy when sampled. This clone has more than one count but fewer than ten. Its antigen is currently unknown. Overall study findings and caveats: In a later analysis, specific HLA alleles were associated with 15,000 to 20,000 TCR beta sequences at a 0.05 false discovery rate. According to the study, 160 or so TCR beta chains were cytomegalovirus-associated. Some highly shared sequence variants likely arose as a pipeline artifact.

The study ran its PCR with 60 Vbeta and 13 Jbeta primers. Clones were sequenced by immunoSEQ multiplex PCR, and TCRdb holds only the in-frame ones, with some missing. The sample lists under 150,000 clones; approximately 68% were seen once. Trimming took 7 bases from V and 4 from J, leaving 25 bases between them. CDR3 length: 17 amino acids. Germline V gives CDR1 SGHTA, CDR2 FQGNSA. Sequencing used PBMCs. This clonotype was sampled from a man between 60 and 70 years old in good health and CMV-seronegative. The rearrangement joins TRBV7-2 to TRBJ1-1, with a tentative D call TRBD1 (5 bases). The DNA for the CDR3 is TGTGCCAGCACCCTAACCGGGGACTCCCCGGGGCCCACTGAAGCTTTCTTT. Its protein product is CASTLTGDSPGPTEAFF. Using reference TRBV7-2 and TRBJ1-1 for the parts outside the CDR3, the full variable domain is GAGVSQSPSNKVTEKGKDVELRCDPISGHTALYWYRQSLGQGLEFLIYFQGNSAPDKSGLPSDRFSAERTGGSVSTLTIQRTQQEDSAVYLCASTLTGDSPGPTEAFFGQGTRLTVV.